This T cell receptor (beta chain) was retrieved from a study of regulatory T cells in long-lasting Graves disease. Study at large: Graves' patients, newly diagnosed, had taken antithyroid drugs under 3 months.

Trimming removed 4 bases from V and 5 bases from J; junction bases left unmatched: 6. This CDR3 comprises 14 residues. Germline-derived CDR1 and CDR2 are SGHRS and YFSETQ. To make TCR beta libraries, researchers used iRepertoire HTBI primers and Arm-PCR of CDR3 regions. TCRdb passed the multiplex PCR reads through MiXCR, listing each CDR3 protein once. Of over 200,000 distinct CDR3 sequences in the sample, around 19% were seen once. This clonotype was picked up many times. Noted time point: newly diagnosed GD, antithyroid drugs for less than 3 months. Generation of the TCR library employed RNA extracted from PBMCs. Guidelines of the American Thyroid Association were used to diagnose Graves' disease. It was an endocrinology department in Xi'an, China, that provided the patients.

The clonotype was recovered from a female donor with Graves disease. This sample comprised peripheral blood mononuclear cells (PBMCs), obtained at new diagnosis, from a patient treated with antithyroid drugs. V and J are TRBV5-1 and TRBJ2-5; 9 bases are shared with TRBD2. The DNA of the CDR3 is TGCGCCAGCAGCGGCGGGGGGGGCCGCGAGACCCAGTACTTC. Its protein product is CASSGGGGRETQYF.